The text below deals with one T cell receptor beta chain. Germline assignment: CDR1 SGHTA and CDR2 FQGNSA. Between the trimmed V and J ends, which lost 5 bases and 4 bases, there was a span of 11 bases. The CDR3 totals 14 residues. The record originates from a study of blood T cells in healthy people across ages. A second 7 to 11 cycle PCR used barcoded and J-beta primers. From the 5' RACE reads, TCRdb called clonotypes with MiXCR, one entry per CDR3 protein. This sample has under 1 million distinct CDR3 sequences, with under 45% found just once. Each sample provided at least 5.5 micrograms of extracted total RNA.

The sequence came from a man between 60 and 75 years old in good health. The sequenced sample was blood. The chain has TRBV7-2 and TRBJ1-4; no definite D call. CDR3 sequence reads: CASSPRHGNEKLFF. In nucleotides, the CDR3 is TGTGCCAGCAGCCCGAGGCACGGTAATGAAAAACTGTTTTTT.